This TCR beta chain was obtained from a study of blood T cell repertoires in COVID-19. Germline CDR1 and CDR2: SEHNR and FQNEAQ (reference sequence). The V and J ends lost 1 base and 5 bases respectively, with 11 bases between them. CDR3 size: 14 residues. Profiled with immunoSEQ multiplex PCR; TCRdb holds only in-frame clones, not every one. The table includes 60,000 to 70,000 clones, 75% to 85% detected once. V and J are TRBV7-9 and TRBJ2-5, with D perhaps TRBD2 (5 bases). The sequence was obtained from a man aged 45-60 years with acute or convalescent COVID-19. Sequencing was performed on peripheral blood. The CDR3 DNA follows: TGTGCCAGCAGCTTAGTTGTGGGCGGGGAGACCCAGTACTTC. Protein sequence: CASSLVVGGETQYF.